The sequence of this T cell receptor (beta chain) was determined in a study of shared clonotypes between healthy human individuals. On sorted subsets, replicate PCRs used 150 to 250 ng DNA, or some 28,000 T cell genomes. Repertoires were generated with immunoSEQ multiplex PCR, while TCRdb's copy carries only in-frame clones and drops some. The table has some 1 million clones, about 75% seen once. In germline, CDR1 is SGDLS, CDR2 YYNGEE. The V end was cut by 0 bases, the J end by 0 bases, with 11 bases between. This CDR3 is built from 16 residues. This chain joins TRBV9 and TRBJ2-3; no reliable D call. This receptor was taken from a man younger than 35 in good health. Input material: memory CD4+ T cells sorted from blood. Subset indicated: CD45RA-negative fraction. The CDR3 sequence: CASSVGQERSTDTQYF. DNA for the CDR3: TGTGCCAGCAGCGTAGGGCAGGAAAGGAGCACAGATACGCAGTATTTT.